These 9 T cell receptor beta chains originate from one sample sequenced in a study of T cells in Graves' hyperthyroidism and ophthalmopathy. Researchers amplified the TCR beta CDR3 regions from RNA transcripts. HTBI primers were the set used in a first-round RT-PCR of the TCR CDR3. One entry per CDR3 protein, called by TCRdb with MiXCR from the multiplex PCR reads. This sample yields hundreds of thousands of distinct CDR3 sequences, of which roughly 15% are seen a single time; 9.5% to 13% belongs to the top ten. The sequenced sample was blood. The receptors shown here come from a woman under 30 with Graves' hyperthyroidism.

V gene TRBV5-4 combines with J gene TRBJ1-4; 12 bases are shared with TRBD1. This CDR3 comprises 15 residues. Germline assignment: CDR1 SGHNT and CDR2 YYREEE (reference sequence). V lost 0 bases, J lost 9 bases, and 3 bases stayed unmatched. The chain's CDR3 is CASSLAGTGGKKLFF. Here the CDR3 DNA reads TGTGCCAGCAGCTTGGCCGGGACAGGGGGCAAAAAACTGTTTTTT.

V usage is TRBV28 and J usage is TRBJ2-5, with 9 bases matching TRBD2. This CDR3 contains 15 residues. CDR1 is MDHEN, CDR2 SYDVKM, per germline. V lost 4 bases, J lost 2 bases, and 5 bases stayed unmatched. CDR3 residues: CASSSAGGSQETQYF. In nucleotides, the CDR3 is TGTGCCAGCAGTTCAGCGGGGGGCTCTCAAGAGACCCAGTACTTC.

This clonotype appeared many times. The CDR3 sequence: CASSRTSRPSTDTQYF. CDR3 nucleotides: TGTGCCAGCAGCAGGACTAGCCGGCCTAGCACAGATACGCAGTATTTT. This chain links TRBV2 with TRBJ2-3; the match to TRBD2 covers 8 bases. The ends lost 6 bases at V and 0 bases at J; junction bases unmatched: 8. The CDR3 has 16 residues. The germline gives CDR1 SNHLY, CDR2 FYNNEI. The full variable domain, rest sourced from reference TRBV2 and TRBJ2-3, is EPEVTQTPSHQVTQMGQEVILRCVPISNHLYFYWYRQILGQKVEFLVSFYNNEISEKSEIFDDQFSVERPDGSNFTLKIRSTKLEDSAMYFCASSRTSRPSTDTQYFGPGTRLTVL.

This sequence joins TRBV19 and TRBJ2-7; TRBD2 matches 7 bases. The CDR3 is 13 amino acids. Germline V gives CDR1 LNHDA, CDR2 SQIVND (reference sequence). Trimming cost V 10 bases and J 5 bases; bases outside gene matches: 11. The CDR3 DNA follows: TGTGCCACTGACGCGGGAGTGATAGACGAGCAGTACTTC. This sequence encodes CATDAGVIDEQYF.

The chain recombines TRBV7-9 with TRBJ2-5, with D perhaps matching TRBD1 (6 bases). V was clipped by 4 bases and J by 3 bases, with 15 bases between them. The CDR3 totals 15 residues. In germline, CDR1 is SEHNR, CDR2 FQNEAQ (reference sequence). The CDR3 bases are TGTGCCAGCAGCTCACCGTGGGGGCCAAAAGAGACCCAGTACTTC. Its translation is CASSSPWGPKETQYF.

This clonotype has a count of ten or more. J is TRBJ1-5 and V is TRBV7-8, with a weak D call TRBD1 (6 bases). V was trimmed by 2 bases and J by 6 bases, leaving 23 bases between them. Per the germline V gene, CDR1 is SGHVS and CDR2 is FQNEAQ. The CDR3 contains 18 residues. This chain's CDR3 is CASSLSRSGGAGGQPQHF. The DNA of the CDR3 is TGTGCCAGCAGCTTATCCCGCTCCGGGGGCGCCGGGGGTCAGCCCCAGCATTTT. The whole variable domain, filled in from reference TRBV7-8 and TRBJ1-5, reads GAGVSQSPRYKVAKRGQDVALRCDPISGHVSLFWYQQALGQGPEFLTYFQNEAQLDKSGLPSDRFFAERPEGSVSTLKIQRTQQEDSAVYLCASSLSRSGGAGGQPQHFGDGTRLSIL.

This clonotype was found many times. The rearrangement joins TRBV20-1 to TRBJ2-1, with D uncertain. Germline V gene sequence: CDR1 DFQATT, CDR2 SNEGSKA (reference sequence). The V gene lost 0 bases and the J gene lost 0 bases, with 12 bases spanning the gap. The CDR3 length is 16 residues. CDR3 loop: CSARDRSHSSYNEQFF. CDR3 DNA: TGCAGTGCTAGAGATCGGTCACATAGCTCCTACAATGAGCAGTTCTTC.

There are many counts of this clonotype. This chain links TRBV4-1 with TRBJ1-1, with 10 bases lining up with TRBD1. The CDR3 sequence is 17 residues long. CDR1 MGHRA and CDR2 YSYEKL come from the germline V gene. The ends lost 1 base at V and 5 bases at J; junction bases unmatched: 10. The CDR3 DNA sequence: TGCGCCAGCAGCCAAGGGTATGACAGGGGGCGTTTGACTGAAGCTTTCTTT. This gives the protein CASSQGYDRGRLTEAFF.

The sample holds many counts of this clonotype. The CDR3 coding sequence is TGTGCCAGCAGTTTGAGGGCGGGTACCTACGAGCAGTACTTC. As protein: CASSLRAGTYEQYF. The chain uses TRBV11-3 and TRBJ2-7, with a possible D match to TRBD2 (5 bases). V was trimmed by 6 bases and J by 2 bases, leaving 14 bases between them. Germline lookup yields CDR1 SGHNT and CDR2 YENEEA. This CDR3 region has 14 residues.